The clone carrying this T cell receptor (beta chain) came up many times. Its antigen remains unidentified. These data belong to a study of T cell repertoires in cytomegalovirus infection. Turning to the study itself: Public signatures in TCR beta pointed to CMV infection and matching HLA type. Findings of the study overall: Cumulative public TCR beta family frequency identified carriers of CMV plus the relevant HLA. HLA-C-restricted, CMV-specific TCR beta clonotypes were dominant ex vivo.

In TCRdb, the reads were re-called with MiXCR into one record per CDR3 protein. The data show 100,000 to 150,000 distinct CDR3 sequences, almost 9% seen once. V was pared by 3 bases and J by 3 bases, with 12 bases between. The CDR3 has 14 residues. In germline, CDR1 is LGHNA, CDR2 YSLEER. This chain uses TRBV4-3 with TRBJ2-7; possibly TRBD2 for D (6 bases). The source material was PBMCs. This receptor was taken from a human donor in good health (CMV status not recorded). Some clones in this sample may be carry-over from other donors' samples. The CDR3 bases are TGCGCCAGCAGCCAGGGCGGGATTGGCTACGAGCAGTACTTC. This codes for CASSQGGIGYEQYF.